Sequencing of this TCR beta chain was carried out in a study of T-cell reconstitution after alpha-beta-depleted transplantation in children (dated by TCRdb to about 2016). Study-level background: Using TCR repertoire profiling, the study quantitatively followed how T-cell immune reconstitution unfolded in children after TCRalphabeta/CD19-depleted allogeneic hematopoietic cell transplantation.

This clonotype has only a few counts. Its antigen remains undetermined. No clone much larger than this one lies a single base away; base qualities are absent. The sample's treatment or condition, from its label and the paper: allogeneic hematopoietic cell transplantation with graft depleted of TCRalphabeta T cells and CD19 B cells. Transplant recipients were children who received TCRalphabeta/CD19-depleted allogeneic hematopoietic cell grafts. From the cysteine through the phenylalanine, the CDR3 covers 15 amino acids. Just CDR3 DNA is preserved here, 45 bases in frame from base 1. V gives up 1 base and J gives up 2 bases, and the segment between their germline ends measures 12 bases. CDR1 is given as SGHRS and CDR2 as YFSETQ, both from the germline V gene. Library prep was done by PCR. Sequencing was carried out with an Illumina HiSeq 2500. TCR libraries were prepared with molecular barcoding, using unique molecular identifiers to normalize TCRbeta repertoire quantification. The public sequencing data were trimmed at Q25 with fastp and processed into clonotypes with MiXCR by TCRdb, which kept only in-frame beta chains. Each CDR3 protein gets just one entry, which takes the most common genes and DNA from the rows behind it. The sample yields fewer than 750,000 distinct CDR3 sequences; 25% to 30% were counted once. The ten largest clones capture about 35% of the sample.

Points the paper makes about the study in general: Over subsequent months, a decline in hyperexpanded clone frequencies was noted, and after one year, T-cell counts and TCRbeta diversity were mostly ascribed to newly produced T cells. Apparently early alphabetaT-cell count recovery about two months after transplant reportedly relied on only several hundred rapidly expanded clones derived from non-depleted graft cells. The high TCRbeta diversity at day 60 in some patients was ascribed to recipient T cells and intrathymic progenitors that had survived conditioning.

The clonotype originates from a boy in the first two years of life with Wiskott-Aldrich syndrome, due to receive a stem cell transplant. The rearrangement combines TRBV5-1 with TRBJ2-5; the D gene assignment is ambiguous. Sequencing used PBMCs, obtained before TCRalphabeta/CD19-depleted stem cell transplant. The CDR3 has the sequence CASSLFSRLQETQYF. The base sequence is TGCGCCAGCAGCTTGTTTTCTCGGTTGCAAGAGACCCAGTACTTC.